This T cell receptor beta chain was profiled in a study of CD8+CD57+ T cells in acquired aplastic anemia (dated by TCRdb to 2017 to 2018). Study-level background: A mean of roughly 2.9 ug of DNA, ranging from about 0.17 to 30 ug, was extracted from sorted CD4+ and CD8+ cells. CD8+CD57+ expansion was defined as frequency above the mean frequency observed in healthy subjects. Paper-wide results and their limitations: Roughly 29 CD8+ CDR3 sequences were shared between patients and controls but appeared highly expressed in patients and within their immunodominant clones. No significant difference in CD8+ Simpson's diversity was found between patients and healthy controls (P=0.060).

Flow cytometry had shown CD8+CD57+ cell expansion in the patients selected for sequencing. Every patient had severe acquired aplastic anemia, diagnosed using the International Study of Aplastic Anemia and Agranulocytosis and Camitta criteria. Patients had received no therapy at the time of blood sampling. TCR repertoires of sorted CD4+ and CD8+ blood T cells from severe aplastic anemia patients and healthy subjects were deep-sequenced in the study. In the USA, patient enrollment took place under clinicaltrials.gov protocols 00001620, 01623167, 00001397, 00071045, 00081523 and 00961064. Ficoll-Paque density gradient centrifugation was used to isolate peripheral blood mononuclear cells. CD4+ and CD8+ T cells were sorted by FACS or magnetic beads before DNA extraction. Measured from the cysteine to the phenylalanine, the CDR3 is 14 residues long. The retained sequence is limited to the CDR3, 42 bases, with the frame set at the first base. Looking up the germline V gene yields CDR1 SNHLY and CDR2 FYNNEI.

Genomic DNA served as template for TCR beta VDJ combination and CDR3 sequence profiling. TCR repertoire sequencing was run on an Illumina HiSeq 2000. From the authors' description of their analysis: Repertoires were assessed using TRBV/TRBJ rearrangement plots, CDR3 size and DJ length profiles, and Simpson's diversity index. The immunodominant clone was defined as the most abundant DNA sequence in deep sequencing data. CDR3 amino acid sequences were checked for sharing between subjects and were compared against published repertoires and the VDJdb database. Through fastp at Q25 and MiXCR, TCRdb rebuilt clones from the public reads, retaining in-frame beta chains. All rows with the same CDR3 protein become a single entry with the most common DNA and genes. For this entry, the V and J calls and clone size follow TCRdb and not the study's own pipeline. Within this sample are under 200,000 distinct CDR3 sequences, with 45% to 50% of them counted one time only. The leading ten clones occupy roughly 29% of the sample.

On this clonotype: Its binding antigen is unknown. At one end the junction does not follow the germline gene, possibly because of a read error.

The specimen was sorted CD4+, CD8+, or CD8+CD57+ T cells (not recorded which) from PBMCs. This TCR derives from a human donor with aplastic anemia. The chain is made from TRBV2 and TRBJ2-3; D gene: possibly TRBD2, on 6 matching bases. CDR3 reads: CATSVQGGGDTQYF. The DNA sequence reads TGTGCCACCAGTGTCCAGGGAGGTGGAGATACGCAGTATTTT.